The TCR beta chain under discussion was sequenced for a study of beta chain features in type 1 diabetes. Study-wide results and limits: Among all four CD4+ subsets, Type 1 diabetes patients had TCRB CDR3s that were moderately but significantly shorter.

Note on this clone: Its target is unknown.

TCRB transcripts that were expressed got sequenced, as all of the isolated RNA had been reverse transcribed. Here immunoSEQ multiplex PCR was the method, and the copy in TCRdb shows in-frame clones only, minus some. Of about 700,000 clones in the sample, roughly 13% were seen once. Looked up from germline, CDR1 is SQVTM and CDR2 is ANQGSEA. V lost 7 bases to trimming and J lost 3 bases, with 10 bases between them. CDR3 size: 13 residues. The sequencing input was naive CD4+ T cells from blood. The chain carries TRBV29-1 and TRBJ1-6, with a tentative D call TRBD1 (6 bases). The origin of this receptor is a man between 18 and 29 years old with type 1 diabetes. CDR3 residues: CSGRQDYNSPLHF. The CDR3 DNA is TGCAGCGGAAGACAGGACTATAATTCACCCCTCCACTTT.